This is a list of T cell receptor beta chains from one sample in a study of blood T cell repertoires in COVID-19. Sequencing used immunoSEQ multiplex PCR; TCRdb keeps in-frame clones, though not all of them. The sample carries under 250,000 clones, 85% recorded once. The sample was PBMCs or T cells enriched from blood (not recorded which). These receptors all come from a woman aged 45 to 65 with acute COVID-19. Each CDR3 is given without its conserved first and last residue. The D gene is left open where the match is weak.

D gene | CDR3 length | J gene | V gene | CDR3 protein
TRBD1 | 14 | TRBJ1-1 | TRBV19 | ASNNPPQGAYTEAF
- | 10 | TRBJ1-5 | TRBV19 | ASSVHNRLQH
- | 12 | TRBJ1-4 | TRBV29-1 | SVGFRAIGEKLF
- | 10 | TRBJ1-3 | TRBV7-2 | ASSFEGYTIY
- | 13 | TRBJ2-2 | TRBV6-5 | ASSLTGNGAGELF
- | 11 | TRBJ1-1 | TRBV29-1 | SVTGHMNTEAF
- | 11 | TRBJ1-2 | TRBV18 | ASSPKENYGYT
- | 13 | TRBJ1-5 | TRBV2 | ASSAEISYNQPQH
- | 13 | TRBJ1-1 | TRBV5-1 | ASSLRSLPNTEAF
- | 12 | TRBJ2-7 | TRBV19 | ASSSRTPAYEQY
- | 11 | TRBJ2-5 | TRBV7-9 | ASSLDSSETQY
- | 14 | TRBJ1-4 | TRBV1 | TSRHVTGGASEKLF
- | 12 | TRBJ1-1 | TRBV9 | ASSVDNVGREAF